This T cell receptor (beta chain) was profiled in a study of cytomegalovirus exposure and HLA in healthy donors. For the study at large: Genetic ancestry analysis placed around four fifths of the approximately 390 donors that were genotyped in the Caucasian-associated cluster.

A word on this clone: The target antigen is unknown.

13 Jbeta primers and 60 Vbeta primers were used for the PCR. Data came from immunoSEQ multiplex PCR; TCRdb stores just in-frame clones and leaves some out. The sample includes some 130,000 clones, 60% to 75% seen only once; the top ten take 1.5% to 2%. The germline V gene encodes CDR1 SGHRS and CDR2 YFSETQ. Unmatched junction bases numbered 4, after V lost 0 bases and J lost 4 bases. This CDR3 spans 15 amino acids. Findings and limits, study-wide: An analysis done earlier found most TCR beta V segments productive about 87% or about 30% of the time. Within a later analysis, the majority of CMV-associated TCR beta chains appeared HLA-restricted. In vitro, three CMV-associated chains proved specific for CMV antigens.

The sequence derives from a human donor in good health. The chain uses TRBV5-1 and TRBJ2-3; 8 positions match TRBD1. Input material: PBMCs. CDR3: CASSLEGTGSDTQYF. In DNA form, the CDR3 reads TGCGCCAGCAGCTTGGAGGGGACAGGTTCAGATACGCAGTATTTT.